This record concerns one T cell receptor beta chain sequence. Its antigen is currently unknown. Trimming removed 2 bases at V and 0 bases at J, with 12 bases between. The germline CDR1 and CDR2 sequences are MGHDK and SYGVNS. The CDR3 length is 16 residues. Clones were sequenced by immunoSEQ multiplex PCR, and TCRdb holds only the in-frame ones, with some missing. The table has roughly 92,000 clones, around 85% seen once; the top ten hold approximately 1.5%. The sample is drawn from a study of OX40 agonist ivuxolimab in advanced cancers. Study-wide context: Mean age approximately 66 years, range about 23 to 80; 82.7% male.

Broader study findings: Among patients with partial responses at 0.1-3.0 mg/kg, clonal expansion was among the lowest. With doses of 0.1 to 3.0 mg/kg, CD4+ and CD8+ blood T cells had undergone clonal expansion by week 6.

Sequencing was performed on CD4+ or CD8+ T cells sorted from blood, taken in a trial of the OX40 agonist ivuxolimab. The TCR was taken from an adult with an advanced solid tumor such as melanoma, head and neck, liver or kidney cancer. J is TRBJ2-3 and V is TRBV25-1; D is unclear. CDR3 sequence (DNA): TGTGCCAGCAGTGAAGTGGTTAGTCCTAGCACAGATACGCAGTATTTT. Amino acid sequence: CASSEVVSPSTDTQYF. Full variable domain (rest looked up from reference TRBV25-1 and TRBJ2-3): EADIYQTPRYLVIGTGKKITLECSQTMGHDKMYWYQQDPGMELHLIHYSYGVNSTEKGDLSSESTVSRIRTEHFPLTLESARPSHTSQYLCASSEVVSPSTDTQYFGPGTRLTVL.